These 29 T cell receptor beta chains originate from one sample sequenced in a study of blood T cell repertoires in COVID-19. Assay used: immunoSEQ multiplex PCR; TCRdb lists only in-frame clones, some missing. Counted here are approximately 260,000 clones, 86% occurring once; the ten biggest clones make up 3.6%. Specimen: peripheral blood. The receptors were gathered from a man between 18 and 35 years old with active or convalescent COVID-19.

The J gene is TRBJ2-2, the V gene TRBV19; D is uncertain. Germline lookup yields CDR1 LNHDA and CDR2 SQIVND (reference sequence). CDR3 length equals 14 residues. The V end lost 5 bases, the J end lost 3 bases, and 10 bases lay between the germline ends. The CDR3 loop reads CASSVQTHTGELFF. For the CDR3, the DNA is TGTGCCAGTAGTGTACAGACCCACACCGGGGAGCTGTTTTTT. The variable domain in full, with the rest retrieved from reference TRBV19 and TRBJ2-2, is DGGITQSPKYLFRKEGQNVTLSCEQNLNHDAMYWYRQDPGQGLRLIYYSQIVNDFQKGDIAEGYSVSREKKESFPLTVTSAQKNPTAFYLCASSVQTHTGELFFGEGSRLTVL.

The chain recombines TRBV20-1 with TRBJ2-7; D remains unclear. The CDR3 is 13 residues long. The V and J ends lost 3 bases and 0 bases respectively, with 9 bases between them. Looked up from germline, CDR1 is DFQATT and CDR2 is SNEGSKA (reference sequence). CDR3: CSASLRSSYEQYF. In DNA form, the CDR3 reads TGCAGTGCTAGTCTTAGGAGCTCCTACGAGCAGTACTTC.

For the CDR3, the DNA is TGTGCCAGCTCACACCGTAACTCCGAGCAGTACTTC. Its protein product is CASSHRNSEQYF. The chain is built from TRBV18 and TRBJ2-7; D uncertain. Germline V CDR1 and CDR2: KGHSH, LQKENI. Trimming stripped 4 bases from V and 6 bases from J, with 10 bases between. The CDR3 is made up of 12 amino acids.

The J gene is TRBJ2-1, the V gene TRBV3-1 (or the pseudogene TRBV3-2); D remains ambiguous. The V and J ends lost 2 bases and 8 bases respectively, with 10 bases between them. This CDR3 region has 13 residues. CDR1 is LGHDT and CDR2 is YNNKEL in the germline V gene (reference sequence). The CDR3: CASSQTTKHEQFF. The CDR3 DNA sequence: TGTGCCAGCAGCCAAACCACTAAGCATGAGCAGTTCTTC.

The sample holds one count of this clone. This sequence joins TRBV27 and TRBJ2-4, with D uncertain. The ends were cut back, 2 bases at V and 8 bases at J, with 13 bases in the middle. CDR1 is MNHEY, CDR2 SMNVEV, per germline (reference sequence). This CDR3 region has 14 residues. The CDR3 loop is CASSLTSLVDIQYF. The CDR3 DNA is TGTGCCAGCAGTTTAACCTCGTTAGTGGACATTCAGTACTTC.

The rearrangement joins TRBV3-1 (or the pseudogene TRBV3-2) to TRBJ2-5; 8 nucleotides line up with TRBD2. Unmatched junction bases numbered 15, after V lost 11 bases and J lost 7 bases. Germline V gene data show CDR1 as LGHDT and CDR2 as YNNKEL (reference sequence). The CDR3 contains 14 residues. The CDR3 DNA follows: TGTGCCCGCCCCCACGCCGGGGGGGGAGGGACCCAGTACTTC. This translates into CARPHAGGGGTQYF.

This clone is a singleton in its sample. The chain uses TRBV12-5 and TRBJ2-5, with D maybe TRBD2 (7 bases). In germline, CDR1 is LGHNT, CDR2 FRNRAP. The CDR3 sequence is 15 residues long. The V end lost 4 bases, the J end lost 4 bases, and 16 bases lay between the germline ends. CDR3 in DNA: TGTGCTAGTGGTTCGGTGGGAGGGGGGGCAGAGACCCAGTACTTC. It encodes CASGSVGGGAETQYF.

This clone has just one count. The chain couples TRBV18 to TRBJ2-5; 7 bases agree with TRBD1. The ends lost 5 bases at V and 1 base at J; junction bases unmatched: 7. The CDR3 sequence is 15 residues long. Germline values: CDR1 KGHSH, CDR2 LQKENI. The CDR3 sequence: CASSTHRGGQETQYF. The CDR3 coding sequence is TGTGCCAGCTCAACACACAGGGGTGGCCAAGAGACCCAGTACTTC.

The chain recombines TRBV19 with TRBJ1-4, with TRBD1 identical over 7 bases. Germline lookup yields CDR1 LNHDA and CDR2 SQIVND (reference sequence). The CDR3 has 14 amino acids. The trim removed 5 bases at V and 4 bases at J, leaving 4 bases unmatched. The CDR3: CASSWTGRNEKLFF. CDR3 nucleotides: TGTGCCAGTAGTTGGACAGGACGTAATGAAAAACTGTTTTTT.

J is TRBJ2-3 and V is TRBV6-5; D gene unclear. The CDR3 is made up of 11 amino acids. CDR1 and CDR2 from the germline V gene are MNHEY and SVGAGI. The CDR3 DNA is TGTGCGAGTTGGTGGACAGATACGCAGTATTTT. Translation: CASWWTDTQYF.

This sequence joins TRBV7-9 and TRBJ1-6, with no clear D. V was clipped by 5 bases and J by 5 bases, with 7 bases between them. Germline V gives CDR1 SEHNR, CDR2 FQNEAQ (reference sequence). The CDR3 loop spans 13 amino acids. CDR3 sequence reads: CASSRDNNSPLHF. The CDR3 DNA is TGTGCCAGCAGCCGAGATAATAATTCACCCCTCCACTTT.

The CDR3 reads CASRHFTQYF. The CDR3 nucleotides are TGTGCCAGCAGGCACTTTACCCAGTACTTC. The chain employs TRBV3-1 (or the pseudogene TRBV3-2) and TRBJ2-5; D gene ambiguous. Germline V gene data show CDR1 as LGHDT and CDR2 as YNNKEL (reference sequence). V gave up 6 bases and J gave up 8 bases, with 7 bases separating them. The CDR3 is made up of 10 amino acids.

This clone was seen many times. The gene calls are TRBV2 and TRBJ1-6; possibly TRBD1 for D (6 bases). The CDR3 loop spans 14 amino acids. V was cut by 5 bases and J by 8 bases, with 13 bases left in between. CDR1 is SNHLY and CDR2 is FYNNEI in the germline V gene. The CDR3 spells CASSRTGKDSPLHF. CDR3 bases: TGTGCCAGCAGTCGCACAGGGAAGGATTCACCCCTCCACTTT.

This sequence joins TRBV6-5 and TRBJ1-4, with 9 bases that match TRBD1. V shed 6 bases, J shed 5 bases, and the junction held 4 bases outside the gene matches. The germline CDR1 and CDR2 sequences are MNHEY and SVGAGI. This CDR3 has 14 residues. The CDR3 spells CASRTGTGNEKLFF. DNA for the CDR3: TGTGCCAGCAGGACCGGGACAGGGAATGAAAAACTGTTTTTT.

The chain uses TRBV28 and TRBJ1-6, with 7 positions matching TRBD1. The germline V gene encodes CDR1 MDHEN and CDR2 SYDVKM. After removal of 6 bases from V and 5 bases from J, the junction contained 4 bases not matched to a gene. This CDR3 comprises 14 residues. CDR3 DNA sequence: TGTGCCAGCAGGCCGGGACAGCATAATTCACCCCTCCACTTT. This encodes CASRPGQHNSPLHF.

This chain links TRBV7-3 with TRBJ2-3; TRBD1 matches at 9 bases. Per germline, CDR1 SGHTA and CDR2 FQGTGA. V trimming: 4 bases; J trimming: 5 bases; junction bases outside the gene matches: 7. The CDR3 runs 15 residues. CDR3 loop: CASSYLGQGLDTQYF. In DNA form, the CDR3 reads TGTGCCAGCAGCTACTTGGGACAGGGCTTAGATACGCAGTATTTT.

The CDR3 sequence is CASSGQVFEKLFF. CDR3 coding DNA: TGTGCCAGCAGCGGACAGGTTTTTGAAAAACTGTTTTTT. The chain carries TRBV7-9 and TRBJ1-4; 7 bases agree with TRBD1. This CDR3 is built from 13 residues. J gave up 7 bases and V 5 bases, and 4 bases lay outside the gene matches. CDR1 SEHNR and CDR2 FQNEAQ come from the germline V gene (reference sequence).

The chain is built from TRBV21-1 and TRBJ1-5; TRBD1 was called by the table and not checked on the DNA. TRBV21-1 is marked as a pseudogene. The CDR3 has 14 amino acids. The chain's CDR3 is CAREQGHSNQPQHF. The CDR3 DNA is TGTGCCAGGGAACAGGGCCATAGCAATCAGCCCCAGCATTTT.

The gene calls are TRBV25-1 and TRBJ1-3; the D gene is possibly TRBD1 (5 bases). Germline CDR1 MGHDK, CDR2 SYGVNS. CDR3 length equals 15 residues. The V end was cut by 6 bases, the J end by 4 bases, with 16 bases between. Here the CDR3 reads CASSAGTTPGNTIYF. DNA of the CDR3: TGTGCCAGCAGCGCAGGGACTACTCCCGGAAACACCATATATTTT.

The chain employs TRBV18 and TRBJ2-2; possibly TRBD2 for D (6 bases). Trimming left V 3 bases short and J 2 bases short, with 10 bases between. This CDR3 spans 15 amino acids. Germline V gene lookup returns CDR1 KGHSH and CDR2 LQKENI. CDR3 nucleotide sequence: TGTGCCAGCTCACCCCAGGAGGGTAACACCGGGGAGCTGTTTTTT. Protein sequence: CASSPQEGNTGELFF.

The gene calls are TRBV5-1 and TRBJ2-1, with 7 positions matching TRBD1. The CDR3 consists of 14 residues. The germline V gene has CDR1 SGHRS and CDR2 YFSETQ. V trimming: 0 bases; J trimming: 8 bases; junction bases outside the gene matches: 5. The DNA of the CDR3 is TGCGCCAGCAGCTTGGTTAGGGGGCTCGATGAGCAGTTCTTC. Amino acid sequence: CASSLVRGLDEQFF. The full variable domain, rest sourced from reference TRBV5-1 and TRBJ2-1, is KAGVTQTPRYLIKTRGQQVTLSCSPISGHRSVSWYQQTPGQGLQFLFEYFSETQRNKGNFPGRFSGRQFSNSRSEMNVSTLELGDSALYLCASSLVRGLDEQFFGPGTRLTVL.

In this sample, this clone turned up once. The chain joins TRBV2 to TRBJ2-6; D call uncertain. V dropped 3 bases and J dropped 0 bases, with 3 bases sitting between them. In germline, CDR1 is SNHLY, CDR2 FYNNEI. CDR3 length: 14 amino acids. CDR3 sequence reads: CASSDSSGANVLTF. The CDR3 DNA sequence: TGTGCCAGCAGTGACAGCTCTGGGGCCAACGTCCTGACTTTC.

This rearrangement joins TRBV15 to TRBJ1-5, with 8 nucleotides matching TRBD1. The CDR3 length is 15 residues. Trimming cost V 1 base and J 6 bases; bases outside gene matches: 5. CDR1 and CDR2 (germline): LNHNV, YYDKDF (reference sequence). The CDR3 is CATSRATGGSQPQHF. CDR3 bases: TGTGCCACCAGCAGAGCCACAGGGGGGAGTCAGCCCCAGCATTTT.

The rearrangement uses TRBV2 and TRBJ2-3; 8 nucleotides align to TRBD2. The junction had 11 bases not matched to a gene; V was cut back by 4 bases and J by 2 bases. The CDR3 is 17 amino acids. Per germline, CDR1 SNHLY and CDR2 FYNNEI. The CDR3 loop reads CASSGRELADPTDTQYF. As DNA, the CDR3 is TGTGCCAGCAGTGGAAGGGAACTAGCGGATCCCACAGATACGCAGTATTTT.

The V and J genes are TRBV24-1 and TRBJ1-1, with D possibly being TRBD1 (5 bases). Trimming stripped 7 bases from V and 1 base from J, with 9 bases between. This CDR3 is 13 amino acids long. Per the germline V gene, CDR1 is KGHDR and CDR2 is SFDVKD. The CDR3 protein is CATRDQGNTEAFF. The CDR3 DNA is TGTGCCACCAGGGACCAGGGGAACACTGAAGCTTTCTTT.

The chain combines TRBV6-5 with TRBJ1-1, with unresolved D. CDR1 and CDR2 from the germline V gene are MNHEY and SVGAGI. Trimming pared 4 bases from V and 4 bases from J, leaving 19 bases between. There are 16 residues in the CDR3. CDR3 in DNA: TGTGCCAGCAGTTTCGGTTCGACTTGGGAGGGCACTGAAGCTTTCTTT. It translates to CASSFGSTWEGTEAFF.

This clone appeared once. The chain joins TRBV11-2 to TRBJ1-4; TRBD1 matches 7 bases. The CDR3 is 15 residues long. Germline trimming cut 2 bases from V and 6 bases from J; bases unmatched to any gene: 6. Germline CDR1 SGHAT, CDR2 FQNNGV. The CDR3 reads CASSLSRGLYEKLFF. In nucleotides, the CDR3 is TGTGCCAGCAGCTTATCCAGGGGGTTGTATGAAAAACTGTTTTTT.

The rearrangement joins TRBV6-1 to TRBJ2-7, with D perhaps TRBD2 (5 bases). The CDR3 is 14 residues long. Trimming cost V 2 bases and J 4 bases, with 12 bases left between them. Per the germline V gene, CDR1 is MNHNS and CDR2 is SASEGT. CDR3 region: CASSETVRVYEQYF. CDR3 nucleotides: TGTGCCAGCAGTGAAACTGTGAGGGTGTACGAGCAGTACTTC.

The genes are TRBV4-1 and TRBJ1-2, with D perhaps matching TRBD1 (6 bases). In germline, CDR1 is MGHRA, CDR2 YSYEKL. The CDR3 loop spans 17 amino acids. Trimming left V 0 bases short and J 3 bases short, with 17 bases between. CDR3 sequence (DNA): TGCGCCAGCAGCCAAGATGAAGATCAGGGGTTCTACTATGGCTACACCTTC. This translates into CASSQDEDQGFYYGYTF.